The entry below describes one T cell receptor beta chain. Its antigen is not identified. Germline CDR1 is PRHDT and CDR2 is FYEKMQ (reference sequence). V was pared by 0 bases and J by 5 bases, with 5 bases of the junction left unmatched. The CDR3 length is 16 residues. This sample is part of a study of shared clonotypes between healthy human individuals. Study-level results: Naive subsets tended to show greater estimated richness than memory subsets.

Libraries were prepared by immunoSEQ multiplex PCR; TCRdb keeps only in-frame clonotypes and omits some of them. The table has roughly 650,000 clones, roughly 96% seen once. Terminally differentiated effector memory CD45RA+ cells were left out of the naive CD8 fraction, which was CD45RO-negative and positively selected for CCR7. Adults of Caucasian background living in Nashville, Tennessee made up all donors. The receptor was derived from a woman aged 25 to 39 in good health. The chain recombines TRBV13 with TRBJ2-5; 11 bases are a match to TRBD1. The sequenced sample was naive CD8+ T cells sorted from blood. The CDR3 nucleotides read TGTGCCAGCAGCTTAGGGGACAGGGGGCGTTGGGAGACCCAGTACTTC. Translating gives CASSLGDRGRWETQYF.